The rows below give T cell receptor beta chains drawn from one sample of a study of shared clonotypes between healthy human individuals. Measured with immunoSEQ multiplex PCR; TCRdb has only the in-frame clones, and not every one. The sample carries 2,100,000 or so clones, approximately 94% recorded once. The material sequenced was naive CD4+ T cells sorted from blood. The receptors stem from a man between 18 and 29 years old in good health. The CDR3 runs from the conserved cysteine through the conserved F or W. The order of the fields is clone size, V gene, J gene, D gene, CDR3 protein, CDR3 DNA. The D gene is left open where the match is weak. Clone size, where shown, is once, few, many, or a class for clones that have expanded.

.	TRBV7-9	TRBJ2-5	TRBD1	CASSLTGRGREETQYF	TGTGCCAGCAGCTTAACGGGCAGGGGGCGCGAAGAGACCCAGTACTTC
.	TRBV5-8	TRBJ2-5	TRBD2	CASSLLAGVGETQYF	TGTGCCAGCAGCCTACTAGCGGGAGTTGGAGAGACCCAGTACTTC
.	TRBV7-8	TRBJ1-2	.	CASSHTSANYGYTF	TGTGCCAGCAGCCACACATCGGCTAACTATGGCTACACCTTC
.	TRBV2	TRBJ2-7	.	CASQRRGLYEQYF	TGTGCCAGCCAAAGGCGGGGGCTCTACGAGCAGTACTTC
.	TRBV7-8	TRBJ1-3	.	CASSLAGPRNTIYF	TGTGCCAGCAGCTTAGCGGGACCGCGAAACACCATATATTTT
.	TRBV27	TRBJ2-7	.	CASTTLGTPYEQYF	TGTGCCAGCACCACCCTCGGGACCCCCTACGAGCAGTACTTC
.	TRBV11-2	TRBJ1-4	TRBD1	CASSLSGGEKLFF	TGTGCCAGCAGCTTATCAGGGGGCGAAAAACTGTTTTTT
.	TRBV5-6	TRBJ2-7	TRBD2	CASRRGLAASGEQYF	TGTGCCAGCAGGCGTGGACTAGCGGCGTCGGGCGAGCAGTACTTC
.	TRBV5-4	TRBJ1-4	.	CASSLSPILNEKLFF	TGTGCCAGCAGCTTGTCCCCGATTCTTAATGAAAAACTGTTTTTT
.	TRBV6-6	TRBJ2-7	TRBD2	CASSYLLAGGLYEQYF	TGTGCCAGCAGTTACCTTCTAGCGGGAGGACTTTACGAGCAGTACTTC
.	TRBV9	TRBJ2-1	TRBD2	CASSVSGGALEQFF	TGTGCCAGCAGCGTAAGCGGGGGGGCGCTTGAGCAGTTCTTC
.	TRBV29-1	TRBJ2-3	.	CSVAQDRLLGTQYF	TGCAGCGTAGCTCAAGACAGGCTGTTAGGTACGCAGTATTTT
.	TRBV10-2	TRBJ2-2	TRBD2	CASSYSGRANTGELFF	TGCGCCAGCAGCTATAGCGGGAGGGCGAACACCGGGGAGCTGTTTTTT
.	TRBV27	TRBJ1-5	.	CASSSHRETNQPQHF	TGTGCCAGCAGTTCCCACCGGGAGACCAATCAGCCCCAGCATTTT
.	TRBV29-1	TRBJ2-1	TRBD1	CSGGTGYNEQFF	TGCAGCGGCGGGACAGGGTACAATGAGCAGTTCTTC
.	TRBV25-1	TRBJ2-7	.	CASSGNVRGYEQYF	TGTGCCAGCAGTGGAAATGTGAGGGGTTACGAGCAGTACTTC
.	TRBV11-2	TRBJ1-1	.	CASSLIANTEAFF	TGTGCCAGCAGCTTAATTGCGAACACTGAAGCTTTCTTT
.	TRBV5-5	TRBJ2-7	.	CASSPDREGTYEQYF	TGTGCCAGCTCCCCAGACAGGGAGGGGACCTACGAGCAGTACTTC
.	TRBV30	TRBJ2-3	.	CAWRRTSTDTQYF	TGTGCCTGGAGACGGACAAGCACAGATACGCAGTATTTT
.	TRBV25-1	TRBJ2-7	TRBD1	CASSDLTGGKYEQYF	TGTGCCAGCAGTGACCTGACAGGGGGCAAGTACGAGCAGTACTTC
.	TRBV6-1	TRBJ1-3	.	CASSDGKNSGNTIYF	TGTGCCAGCAGTGATGGAAAAAACTCTGGAAACACCATATATTTT
.	TRBV11-3	TRBJ2-7	.	CASSLAGDYEQYF	TGTGCCAGCAGCTTAGCAGGCGACTACGAGCAGTACTTC
.	TRBV5-1	TRBJ1-1	.	CASSLTGLETEAFF	TGCGCCAGCAGCTTGACAGGGTTAGAGACTGAAGCTTTCTTT
.	TRBV18	TRBJ1-5	.	CASSRTDSNQPQHF	TGTGCCAGCTCACGGACAGATAGCAATCAGCCCCAGCATTTT
.	TRBV28	TRBJ1-5	TRBD1	CASSPIGQGLNQPQHF	TGTGCCAGCAGTCCGATAGGACAGGGGCTTAATCAGCCCCAGCATTTT
.	TRBV28	TRBJ2-1	TRBD1	CASTLRQGAQFF	TGTGCCAGCACCCTTCGACAGGGGGCCCAGTTCTTC
.	TRBV5-6	TRBJ2-3	TRBD1	CASSLVGTETDTQYF	TGTGCCAGCAGCTTGGTGGGGACAGAGACAGATACGCAGTATTTT
.	TRBV6-1	TRBJ1-4	TRBD1	CASIKPGQGAAELFF	TGTGCCAGCATTAAACCGGGACAGGGGGCCGCCGAACTGTTTTTT
.	TRBV9	TRBJ1-3	.	CASSLTETGNTIYF	TGTGCCAGCAGCTTAACAGAGACTGGAAACACCATATATTTT
.	TRBV6-1	TRBJ1-2	.	CASSEFSYGYTF	TGTGCCAGCTCGGAATTCTCCTATGGCTACACCTTC
.	TRBV5-1	TRBJ2-1	TRBD2	CASSLGGLAVDNEQFF	TGCGCCAGCAGCTTGGGGGGACTAGCAGTGGACAATGAGCAGTTCTTC
.	TRBV27	TRBJ1-1	.	CASRIEGGRDTEAFF	TGTGCCAGCAGAATAGAGGGGGGCAGGGACACTGAAGCTTTCTTT
.	TRBV7-9	TRBJ2-4	.	CASSPTFSGKNIQYF	TGTGCCAGCAGCCCCACGTTCTCTGGCAAAAACATTCAGTACTTC
.	TRBV15	TRBJ2-7	.	CATSREQGRAYF	TGTGCCACCAGCAGAGAACAGGGTCGGGCGTACTTC
once	TRBV5-1	TRBJ2-6	.	CASSAEASGANVLTF	TGCGCCAGCAGCGCAGAAGCCTCTGGGGCCAACGTCCTGACTTTC
once	TRBV4-1	TRBJ1-4	TRBD1	CASSQKRQGFEKLFF	TGCGCCAGCAGCCAGAAGAGACAGGGGTTTGAAAAACTGTTTTTT
.	TRBV7-2	TRBJ1-2	TRBD1	CASSSDRGYGYTF	TGTGCCAGCAGCTCAGACAGGGGCTACGGCTACACCTTC
.	TRBV10-3	TRBJ2-5	.	CAISESGPQETQYF	TGTGCCATCAGTGAGTCCGGGCCGCAGGAGACCCAGTACTTC
.	TRBV10-3	TRBJ2-7	.	CAISESSWEQYF	TGTGCCATCAGTGAATCGAGTTGGGAGCAGTACTTC
.	TRBV19	TRBJ1-6	TRBD1	CASRTGTANSPLHF	TGTGCCAGTAGGACCGGGACAGCTAATTCACCCCTCCACTTT